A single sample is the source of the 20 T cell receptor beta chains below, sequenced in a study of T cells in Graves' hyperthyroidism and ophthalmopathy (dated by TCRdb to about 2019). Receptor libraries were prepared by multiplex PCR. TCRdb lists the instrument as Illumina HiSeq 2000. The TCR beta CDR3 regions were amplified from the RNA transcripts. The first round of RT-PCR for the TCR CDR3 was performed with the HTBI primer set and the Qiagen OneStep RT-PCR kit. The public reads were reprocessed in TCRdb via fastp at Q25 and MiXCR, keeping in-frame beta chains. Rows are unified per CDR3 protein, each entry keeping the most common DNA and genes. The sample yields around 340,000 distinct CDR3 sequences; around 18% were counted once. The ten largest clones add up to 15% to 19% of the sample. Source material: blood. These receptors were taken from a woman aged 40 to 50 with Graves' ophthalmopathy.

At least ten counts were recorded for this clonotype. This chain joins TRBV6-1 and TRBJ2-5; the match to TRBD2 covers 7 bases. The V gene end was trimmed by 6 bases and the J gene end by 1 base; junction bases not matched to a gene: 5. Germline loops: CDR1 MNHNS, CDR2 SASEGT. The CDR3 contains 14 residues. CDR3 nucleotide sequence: TGTGCCAGCAGCCCCACTAGCGCCCAAGAGACCCAGTACTTC. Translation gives CASSPTSAQETQYF.

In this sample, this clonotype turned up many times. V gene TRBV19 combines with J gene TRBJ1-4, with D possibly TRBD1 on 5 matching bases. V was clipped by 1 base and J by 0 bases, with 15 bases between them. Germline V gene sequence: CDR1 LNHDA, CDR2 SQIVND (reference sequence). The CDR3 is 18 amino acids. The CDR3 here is CASSIVGQRVATNEKLFF. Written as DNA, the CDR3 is TGTGCCAGTAGTATAGTTGGACAACGCGTCGCAACTAATGAAAAACTGTTTTTT.

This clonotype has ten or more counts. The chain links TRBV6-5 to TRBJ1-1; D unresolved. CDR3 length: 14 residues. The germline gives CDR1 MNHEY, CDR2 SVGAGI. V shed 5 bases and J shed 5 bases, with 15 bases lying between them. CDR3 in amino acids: CASSLISYGTEAFF. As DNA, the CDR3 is TGTGCCAGCAGTCTTATTAGCTATGGGACTGAAGCTTTCTTT.

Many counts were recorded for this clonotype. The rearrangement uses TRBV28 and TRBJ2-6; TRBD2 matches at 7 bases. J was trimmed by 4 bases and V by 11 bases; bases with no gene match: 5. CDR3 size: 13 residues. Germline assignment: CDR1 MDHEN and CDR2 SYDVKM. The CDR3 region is CAYRGVGANVLTF. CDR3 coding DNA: TGTGCCTATCGGGGGGTCGGGGCCAACGTCCTGACTTTC.

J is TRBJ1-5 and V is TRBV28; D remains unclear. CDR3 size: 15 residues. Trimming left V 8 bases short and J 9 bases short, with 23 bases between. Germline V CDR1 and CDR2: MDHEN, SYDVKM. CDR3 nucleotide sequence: TGTGCCAGCGTTACTCAAACCTCCGGTCAACGGCCCCAGCATTTT. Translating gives CASVTQTSGQRPQHF.

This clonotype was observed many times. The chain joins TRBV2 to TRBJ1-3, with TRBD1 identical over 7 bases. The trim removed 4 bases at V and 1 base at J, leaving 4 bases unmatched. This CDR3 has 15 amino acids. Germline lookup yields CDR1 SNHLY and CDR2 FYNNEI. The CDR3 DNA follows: TGTGCCAGCAGTGGGCCGACAGGGTCTGGAAACACCATATATTTT. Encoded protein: CASSGPTGSGNTIYF.

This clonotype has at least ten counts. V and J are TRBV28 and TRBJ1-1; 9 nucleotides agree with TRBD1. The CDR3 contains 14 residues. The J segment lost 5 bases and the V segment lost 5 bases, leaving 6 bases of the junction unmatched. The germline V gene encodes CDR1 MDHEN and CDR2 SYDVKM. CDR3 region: CASSQGTGWTEAFF. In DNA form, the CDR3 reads TGTGCCAGCAGTCAGGGGACAGGGTGGACTGAAGCTTTCTTT.

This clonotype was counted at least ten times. CDR3 protein: CASSQGTSGLEQYF. CDR3 DNA sequence: TGCGCCAGCAGCCAGGGGACTAGCGGCCTAGAGCAGTACTTC. The chain has TRBV4-3 and TRBJ2-7, with TRBD2 identical over 11 bases. CDR1 and CDR2 (germline): LGHNA, YSLEER. This CDR3 region has 14 residues. V trimming: 3 bases; J trimming: 7 bases; junction bases outside the gene matches: 5.

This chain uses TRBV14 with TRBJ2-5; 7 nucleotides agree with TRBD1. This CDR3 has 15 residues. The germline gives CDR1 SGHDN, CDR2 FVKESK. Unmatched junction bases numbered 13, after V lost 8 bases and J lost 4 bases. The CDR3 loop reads CASSIGQASGETQYF. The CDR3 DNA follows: TGTGCCAGCTCGATAGGACAGGCGTCGGGAGAGACCCAGTACTTC.

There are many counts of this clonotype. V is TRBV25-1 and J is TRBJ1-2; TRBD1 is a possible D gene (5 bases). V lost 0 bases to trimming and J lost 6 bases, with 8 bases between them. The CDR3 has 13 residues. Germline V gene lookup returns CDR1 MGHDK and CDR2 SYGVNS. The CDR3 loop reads CASSEYLRDGYTF. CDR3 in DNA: TGTGCCAGCAGTGAATATCTCAGGGATGGCTACACCTTC.

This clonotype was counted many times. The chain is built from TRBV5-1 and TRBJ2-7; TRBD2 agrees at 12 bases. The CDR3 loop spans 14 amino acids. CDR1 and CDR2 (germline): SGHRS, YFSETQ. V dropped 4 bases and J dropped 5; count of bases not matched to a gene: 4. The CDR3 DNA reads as TGCGCCAGCAGCATCGGGACTAGCGGGCACGAGCAGTACTTC. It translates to CASSIGTSGHEQYF.

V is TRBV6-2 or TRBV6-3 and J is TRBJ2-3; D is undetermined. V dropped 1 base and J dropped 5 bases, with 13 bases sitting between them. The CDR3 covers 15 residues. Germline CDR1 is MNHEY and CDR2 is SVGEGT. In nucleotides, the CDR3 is TGTGCCAGCAGTTACTTTGTAGGGCAGGTAGATACGCAGTATTTT. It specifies CASSYFVGQVDTQYF.

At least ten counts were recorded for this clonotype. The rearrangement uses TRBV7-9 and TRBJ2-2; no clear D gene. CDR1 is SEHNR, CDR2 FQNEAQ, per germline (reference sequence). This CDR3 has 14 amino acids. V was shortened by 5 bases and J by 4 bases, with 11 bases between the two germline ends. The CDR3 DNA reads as TGTGCCAGCAGCCCTAAGGGATCCACCGGGGAGCTGTTTTTT. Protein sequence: CASSPKGSTGELFF.

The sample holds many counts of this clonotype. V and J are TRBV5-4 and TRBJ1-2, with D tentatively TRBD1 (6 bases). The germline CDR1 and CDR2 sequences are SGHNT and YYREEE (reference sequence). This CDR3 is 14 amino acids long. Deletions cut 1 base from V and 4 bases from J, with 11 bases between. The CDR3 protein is CASSLIQGLYGYTF. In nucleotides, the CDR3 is TGTGCCAGCAGCTTGATACAGGGACTCTATGGCTACACCTTC.

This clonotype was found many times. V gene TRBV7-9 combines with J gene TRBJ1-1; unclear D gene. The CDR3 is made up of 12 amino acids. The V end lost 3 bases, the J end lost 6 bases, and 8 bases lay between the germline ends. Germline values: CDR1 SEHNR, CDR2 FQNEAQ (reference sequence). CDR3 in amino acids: CASSFGDPEAFF. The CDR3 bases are TGTGCCAGCAGCTTTGGGGATCCTGAAGCTTTCTTT.

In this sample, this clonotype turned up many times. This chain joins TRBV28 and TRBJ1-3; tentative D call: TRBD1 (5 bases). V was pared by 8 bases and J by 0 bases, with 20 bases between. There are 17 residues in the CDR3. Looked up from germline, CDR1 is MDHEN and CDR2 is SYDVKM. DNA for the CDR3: TGTGCCAGCTCACTGGATTTGGGGCTCGACTCTGGAAACACCATATATTTT. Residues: CASSLDLGLDSGNTIYF.

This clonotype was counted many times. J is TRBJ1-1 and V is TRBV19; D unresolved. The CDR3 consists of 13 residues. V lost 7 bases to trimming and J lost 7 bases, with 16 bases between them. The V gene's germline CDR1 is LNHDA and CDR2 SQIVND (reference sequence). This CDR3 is CASTLLPGSEAFF. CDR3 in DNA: TGTGCCAGTACCCTCTTGCCGGGGAGTGAAGCTTTCTTT.

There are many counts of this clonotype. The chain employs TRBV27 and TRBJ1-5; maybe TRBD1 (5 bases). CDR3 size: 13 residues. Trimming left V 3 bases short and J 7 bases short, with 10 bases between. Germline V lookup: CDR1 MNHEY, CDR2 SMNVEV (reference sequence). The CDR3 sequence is CASSFGGGQPQHF. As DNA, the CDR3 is TGTGCCAGCAGTTTTGGGGGAGGCCAGCCCCAGCATTTT.

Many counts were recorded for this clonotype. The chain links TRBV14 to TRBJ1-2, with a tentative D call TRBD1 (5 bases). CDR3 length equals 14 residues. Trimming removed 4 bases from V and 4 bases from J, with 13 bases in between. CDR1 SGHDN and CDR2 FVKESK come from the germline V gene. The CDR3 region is CASSRAGTPYGYTF. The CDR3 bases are TGTGCCAGCAGCCGGGCCGGGACGCCCTATGGCTACACCTTC.

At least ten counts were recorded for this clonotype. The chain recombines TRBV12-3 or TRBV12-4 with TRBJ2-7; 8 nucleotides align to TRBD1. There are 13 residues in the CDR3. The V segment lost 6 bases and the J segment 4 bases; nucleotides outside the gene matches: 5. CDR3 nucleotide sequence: TGTGCCAGCAGATCGGACAGGGAATACGAGCAGTACTTC. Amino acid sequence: CASRSDREYEQYF.